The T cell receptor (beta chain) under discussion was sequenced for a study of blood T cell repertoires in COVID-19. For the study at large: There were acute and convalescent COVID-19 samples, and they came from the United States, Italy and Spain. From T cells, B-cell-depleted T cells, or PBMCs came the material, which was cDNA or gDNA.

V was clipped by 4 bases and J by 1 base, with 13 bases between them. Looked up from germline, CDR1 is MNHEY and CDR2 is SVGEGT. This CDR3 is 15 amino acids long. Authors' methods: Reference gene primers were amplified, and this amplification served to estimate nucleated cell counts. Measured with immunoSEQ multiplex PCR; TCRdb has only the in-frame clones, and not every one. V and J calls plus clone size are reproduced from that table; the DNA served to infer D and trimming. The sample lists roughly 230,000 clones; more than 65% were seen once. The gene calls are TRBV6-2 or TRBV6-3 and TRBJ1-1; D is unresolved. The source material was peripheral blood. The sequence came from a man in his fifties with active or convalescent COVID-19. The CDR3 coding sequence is TGTGCCAGCAGTTCCCCCCCCAGCGGGAACACTGAAGCTTTCTTT. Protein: CASSSPPSGNTEAFF.